This T cell receptor beta chain was recovered during a study of T cell changes during pregnancy in multiple sclerosis. This clone was seen a handful of times. V gave up 5 bases and J gave up 1 base, with 9 bases separating them. The CDR3 spans 13 residues. CDR1 and CDR2 (germline): SGHRS, YFSETQ. Profiled with immunoSEQ multiplex PCR; TCRdb holds only in-frame clones, not every one. The data contain 50,000 to 60,000 clones, around 90% of them singletons. The material was CD4+ T cells from peripheral blood mononuclear cells, obtained in the second trimester of pregnancy. This TCR came from a female donor with multiple sclerosis, enrolled in a pregnancy study. This chain joins TRBV5-1 and TRBJ1-2, with D hard to call. For the CDR3, the DNA is TGCGCCAGCAGACTAGACGGTAACTATGGCTACACCTTC. It is translated as CASRLDGNYGYTF. Filled out from reference TRBV5-1 and TRBJ1-2, the complete variable domain reads KAGVTQTPRYLIKTRGQQVTLSCSPISGHRSVSWYQQTPGQGLQFLFEYFSETQRNKGNFPGRFSGRQFSNSRSEMNVSTLELGDSALYLCASRLDGNYGYTFGSGTRLTVV.